The source of this T cell receptor beta chain is a study of cytomegalovirus exposure and HLA in healthy donors. As for the study in general: Of all 400 or so donors who were genotyped, 75% to 85% belonged to the Caucasian-associated ancestry cluster.

Details on this clone: Its specificity is unknown.

60 Vbeta and 13 Jbeta primers were used in PCR. Sequencing used immunoSEQ multiplex PCR; TCRdb keeps in-frame clones, though not all of them. The listing contains fewer than 75,000 clones. Points from the study as a whole: Reportedly, HLA-A and HLA-B alleles of most subjects were accurately predicted from TCR beta. In a later analysis, compared with equally common non-associated chains, HLA-associated beta chains were more expanded. Testing in vitro showed three CMV-associated chains specific for CMV antigens.

Germline CDR1 SGHVS, CDR2 FNYEAQ. The CDR3 runs 16 residues. V shed 1 base and J shed 1 base, with 11 bases lying between them. The V gene is TRBV7-6, the J gene TRBJ1-5; possible D gene TRBD1, 5 bases. Specimen: PBMCs. The TCR sequence derives from a boy aged 5-17 years in good health and CMV-seronegative. CDR3 DNA: TGTGCCAGCAGCTTAGGAAGCGGGGGGAGCAATCAGCCCCAGCATTTT. Amino acids: CASSLGSGGSNQPQHF.